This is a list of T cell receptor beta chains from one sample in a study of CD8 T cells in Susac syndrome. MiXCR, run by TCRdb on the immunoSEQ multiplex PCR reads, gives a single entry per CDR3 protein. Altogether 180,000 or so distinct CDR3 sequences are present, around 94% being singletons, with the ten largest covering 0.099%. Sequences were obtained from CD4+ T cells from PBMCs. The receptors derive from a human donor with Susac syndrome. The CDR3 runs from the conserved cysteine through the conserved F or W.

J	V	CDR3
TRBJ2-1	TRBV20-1	CSAARPLAGYNEQFF
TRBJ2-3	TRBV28	CASSLPVDTQYF
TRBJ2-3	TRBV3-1	CASSQEPTDTQYF
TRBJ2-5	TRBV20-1	CSASSSGTSSQETQYF
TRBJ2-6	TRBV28	CASSKTGAGANVLTF
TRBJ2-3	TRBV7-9	CASSSLRGGTDTQYF
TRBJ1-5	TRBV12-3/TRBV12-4	CASSITGTVWNQPQHF
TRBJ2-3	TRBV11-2	CASSLTAEPTDTQYF
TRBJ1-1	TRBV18	CASSPYVAGWDTEAFF
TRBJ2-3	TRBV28	CASSILALRGTDTQYF
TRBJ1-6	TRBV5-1	CASRGTDSPLHF
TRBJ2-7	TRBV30	CAWSTGRWYEQYF
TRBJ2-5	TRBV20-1	CSARQGLAGGQETQYF
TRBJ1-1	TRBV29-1	CSVQGMNTEAFF
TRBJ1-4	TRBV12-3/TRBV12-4	CASRETGLGEKLFF
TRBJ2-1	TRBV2	CASSPGTYFSNEQFF
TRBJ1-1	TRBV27	CASSAGQGGTEAFF
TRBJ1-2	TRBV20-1	CSAGGPGEGYGYTF
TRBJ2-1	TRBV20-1	CSAGWGAGSSYNEQFF
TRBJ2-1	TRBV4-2	CASSQPERGGLNEQFF